Listed below are T cell receptor beta chains from one sample, sequenced in a study of blood T cells in healthy people across ages. One entry per CDR3 protein results from TCRdb running MiXCR on the 5' RACE reads. The sample lists about 1,400,000 distinct CDR3 sequences; approximately 38% were seen once. Specimen: blood. The source is a woman between 18 and 29 years old in good health. The CDR3 runs from the conserved cysteine through the conserved F or W. The D gene is left open where the match is weak. Size is stated for part of the rows, as once, few or many counts, or as a class when the clone is expanded.

cdr3_nt	cdr3_aa	d_call	clone_size	cdr3_length	j_call	v_call
TGTGCCAGCAGTTACTCGCTTATAGGTGCGGGAGTAGGGTCCTACGAGCAGTACTTC	CASSYSLIGAGVGSYEQYF	TRBD2	-	19	TRBJ2-7	TRBV6-5
TGCGCCAGCAGCCTTACCTTAGGGACTAGCTTCTACGAGCAGTACTTC	CASSLTLGTSFYEQYF	TRBD2	-	16	TRBJ2-7	TRBV4-1
TGCAGTGCCCCGGGGCATGGATCAGAGACCCAGTACTTC	CSAPGHGSETQYF	-	-	13	TRBJ2-5	TRBV20-1
TGTGCCAGCAGGTACGGGAGGTACACTGAAGCTTTCTTT	CASRYGRYTEAFF	-	-	13	TRBJ1-1	TRBV6-5
TGTGCCAGCAGCTTAAGGGTATTCTACAATGAGCAGTTCTTC	CASSLRVFYNEQFF	-	once	14	TRBJ2-1	TRBV7-2
TGTGCCAGCAGCTTGTGGACAGAAGAGACCCAGTACTTC	CASSLWTEETQYF	-	many	13	TRBJ2-5	TRBV5-6
TGTGCCAGCAGCCAAGTAGGTAGGATCACTGAAGCTTTCTTT	CASSQVGRITEAFF	-	-	14	TRBJ1-1	TRBV4-2
TGTGCCAGCAGTTCCCCGTGGTCGGGCGGTGGGTCGAATGAGCAGTTCTTC	CASSSPWSGGGSNEQFF	-	few	17	TRBJ2-1	TRBV12-3/TRBV12-4
TGTGCCAGCAGTTCAGGGCCGGGACTAGCATATGAGCAGTTCTTC	CASSSGPGLAYEQFF	TRBD2	few	15	TRBJ2-1	TRBV28
TGTGCCAGCGAGGGGCTAGCGGCCACAGATACGCAGTATTTT	CASEGLAATDTQYF	TRBD2	-	14	TRBJ2-3	TRBV2
TGCAGTGCGGAAGGGACAGGGTCGACTGAAGCTTTCTTT	CSAEGTGSTEAFF	TRBD1	-	13	TRBJ1-1	TRBV20-1
TGCGCCAGTGGACTAGCGGGACGCACCGTGGAGACCCAGTACTTC	CASGLAGRTVETQYF	TRBD2	-	15	TRBJ2-5	TRBV5-1
TGCAGCGTTGACCGCCAGAGAATCGCCACTCAGCCCCAGCATTTT	CSVDRQRIATQPQHF	-	-	15	TRBJ1-5	TRBV29-1
TGCAGTGCTGGGTCCGTTTGGACAGGGGACCGTGAGCAGTTCTTC	CSAGSVWTGDREQFF	TRBD1	few	15	TRBJ2-1	TRBV20-1
TGCAGCGTTGTTGGGGGTTCTGGGGCCAACGTCCTGACTTTC	CSVVGGSGANVLTF	-	many	14	TRBJ2-6	TRBV29-1
TGCGCCAGCAGCCCCGGGACAGGGGACTACACTGAAGCTTTCTTT	CASSPGTGDYTEAFF	TRBD1	-	15	TRBJ1-1	TRBV5-1
TGTGCCAGCAGCCAAGGGGCGGCCGGACAGGGTTCAGACGGCTACACCTTC	CASSQGAAGQGSDGYTF	TRBD1	few	17	TRBJ1-2	TRBV7-6
TGCGCCAGCAGCCAGGCAGGGGGCCAACAAGAGACCCAGTACTTC	CASSQAGGQQETQYF	TRBD1	-	15	TRBJ2-5	TRBV5-1
TGCAGTGCCAGGGACAGGAACCCCTACGAGCAGTACTTC	CSARDRNPYEQYF	TRBD1	-	13	TRBJ2-7	TRBV20-1
TGTGCCAGCAGTGCCGGGACTGGGATTAACAATCAGCCCCAGCATTTT	CASSAGTGINNQPQHF	-	-	16	TRBJ1-5	TRBV6-1
TGCGCCAGCAGCTTGAATGCGGGGACCTACGAGCAGTTCTTC	CASSLNAGTYEQFF	-	-	14	TRBJ2-1	TRBV5-1
TGTGCCAGCAGTCGGCCTCGGGGGCCCGACAATGAGCAGTTCTTC	CASSRPRGPDNEQFF	-	few	15	TRBJ2-1	TRBV27
TGTGCCAGCAGAGCAGGGCCAGATACGCAGTATTTT	CASRAGPDTQYF	-	few	12	TRBJ2-3	TRBV12-3/TRBV12-4
TGCAGCGAGAGGCGGGGGGGCCGAGATACGCAGTATTTT	CSERRGGRDTQYF	TRBD2	-	13	TRBJ2-3	TRBV20-1
TGTGCCAGCAGCAAAAGACAGGTCACAGATACGCAGTATTTT	CASSKRQVTDTQYF	-	-	14	TRBJ2-3	TRBV21-1
TGTGCCAGCAGTTTATCCAGGGGGGGTGTCTACGAGCAGTACTTC	CASSLSRGGVYEQYF	-	few	15	TRBJ2-7	TRBV27
TGTGCCAGCAGTAGTCCGGGACAGGGCTTACGCAGCACAGATACGCAGTATTTT	CASSSPGQGLRSTDTQYF	TRBD1	-	18	TRBJ2-3	TRBV28
TGTGCTAGCAGATCCCGTGAAGCAACTAATGAAAAACTGTTTTTT	CASRSREATNEKLFF	-	-	15	TRBJ1-4	TRBV6-4
TGTGCCAGCTCACCGGGACTAGTCACAGATACGCAGTATTTT	CASSPGLVTDTQYF	TRBD2	many	14	TRBJ2-3	TRBV3-1
TGTGCCAGCAGTGGGACGGAGTACTATGGCTACACCTTC	CASSGTEYYGYTF	-	-	13	TRBJ1-2	TRBV25-1
TGCGCCAGCCGAAACAGGGCCAAGAACACTGAAGCTTTCTTT	CASRNRAKNTEAFF	-	-	14	TRBJ1-1	TRBV4-1
TGCGCCAGCAGCCAAGGAGGAGCGAACACCGGGGAGCTGTTTTTT	CASSQGGANTGELFF	-	-	15	TRBJ2-2	TRBV4-1
TGCGCCAGCAGCTTCCCCGGGGTGGATAAAAAACTGTTTTTT	CASSFPGVDKKLFF	-	-	14	TRBJ1-4	TRBV5-1
TGCAGTGGGCTGGGCAGGGTAGGATCACCCCTCCACTTT	CSGLGRVGSPLHF	-	-	13	TRBJ1-6	TRBV20-1
TGTGCCAGCAGGTTACAGGGGATCTCCTACAATGAGCAGTTCTTC	CASRLQGISYNEQFF	TRBD1	-	15	TRBJ2-1	TRBV6-5
TGTGCCAGCGCCCGGGGCAGGCGTAGCTCTGGGGCCAACGTCCTGACTTTC	CASARGRRSSGANVLTF	-	-	17	TRBJ2-6	TRBV28
TGTGCCAGCAGTCGGCTGAGCACTGAAGCTTTCTTT	CASSRLSTEAFF	-	-	12	TRBJ1-1	TRBV12-3/TRBV12-4
TGTGCCAGCAGCATCGGGACAGGGCAATTAAGGGAGACCCAGTACTTC	CASSIGTGQLRETQYF	TRBD1	-	16	TRBJ2-5	TRBV5-8
TGTGTCAGCAGCTTAGGGCCTACCCCCCCTAGCACAGATACGCAGTATTTT	CVSSLGPTPPSTDTQYF	-	-	17	TRBJ2-3	TRBV7-7
TGTGCCAGCAGTTACCGCTATGAAGCTTTCTTT	CASSYRYEAFF	-	few	11	TRBJ1-1	TRBV6-5
TGCGCCAGCAGTGATGGACTAGACCCCCCCCACGAGCAGTACTTC	CASSDGLDPPHEQYF	TRBD2	-	15	TRBJ2-7	TRBV10-2
TGTGCCAGCAGCCCTCCGGGGGGCTCCTATAATTCACCCCTCCACTTT	CASSPPGGSYNSPLHF	-	-	16	TRBJ1-6	TRBV11-2
TGCAGCGTTGGAACGGGCTACAATGAGCAGTTCTTC	CSVGTGYNEQFF	-	-	12	TRBJ2-1	TRBV29-1
TGCGCCAGCAGCTTGGGAGCTACTAGCGGGAGTTACTACGAGCAGTACTTC	CASSLGATSGSYYEQYF	TRBD2	few	17	TRBJ2-7	TRBV5-1
TGCGCCAGCAGCCAGGACGTAACGGGGGCGGGGCGCACAGATACGCAGTATTTT	CASSQDVTGAGRTDTQYF	-	few	18	TRBJ2-3	TRBV4-1
TGCAGTGCTATGATGGGAGCCCAAGAGACCCAGTACTTC	CSAMMGAQETQYF	-	-	13	TRBJ2-5	TRBV20-1